This T cell receptor (beta chain) stems from a study of shared clonotypes between healthy human individuals. Across the whole study: CD4 naive and CD4 memory each took three plates per donor, while CD8 naive took two and CD8 memory one.

Study results and caveats: The authors sampled blood alone, and tissue repertoires likely differ.

Profiled with immunoSEQ multiplex PCR; TCRdb holds only in-frame clones, not every one. The table lists about 1 million clones, about 80% of them singletons, with about 1.5% in the top ten. As for this clone: Its specificity is not known.

The germline gives CDR1 MNHNS, CDR2 SASEGT. This CDR3 has 13 amino acids. With V trimmed by 7 bases and J by 5 bases, 6 bases remained unmatched. The source of this sequence is a man aged 18 to 30 in good health. The source material was memory CD4+ T cells sorted from blood. Specified subset: CD45RA-negative fraction. This chain uses TRBV6-1 with TRBJ2-5, with 8 bases aligning to TRBD2. CDR3 sequence (DNA): TGTGCCAGCAACCGGGAGGGGCTGGAGACCCAGTACTTC. Protein: CASNREGLETQYF.